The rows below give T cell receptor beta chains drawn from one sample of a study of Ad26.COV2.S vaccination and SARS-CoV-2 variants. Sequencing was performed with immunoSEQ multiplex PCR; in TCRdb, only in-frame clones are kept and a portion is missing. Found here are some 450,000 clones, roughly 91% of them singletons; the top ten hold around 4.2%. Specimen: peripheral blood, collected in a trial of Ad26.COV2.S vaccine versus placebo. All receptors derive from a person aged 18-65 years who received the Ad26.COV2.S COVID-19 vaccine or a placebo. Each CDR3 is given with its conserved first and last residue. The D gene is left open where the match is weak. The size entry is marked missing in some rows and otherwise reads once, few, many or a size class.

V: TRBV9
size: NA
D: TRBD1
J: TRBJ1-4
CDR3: CASSVGVDRDLRELFF
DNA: TGTGCCAGCAGCGTAGGGGTTGACAGGGACTTGAGGGAACTGTTTTTT

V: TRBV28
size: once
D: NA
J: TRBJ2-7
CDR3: CASSPFRGEVYEQYF
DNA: TGTGCCAGCAGCCCCTTCAGGGGCGAGGTCTACGAGCAGTACTTC

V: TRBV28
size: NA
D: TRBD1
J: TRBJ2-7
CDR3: CASLKRAGGVFEQYF
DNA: TGTGCCAGCTTAAAACGGGCAGGGGGCGTTTTCGAGCAGTACTTC

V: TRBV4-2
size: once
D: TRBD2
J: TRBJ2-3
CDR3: CASSQAPGLADTDTQYF
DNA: TGTGCCAGCAGCCAAGCCCCGGGACTAGCGGACACAGATACGCAGTATTTT

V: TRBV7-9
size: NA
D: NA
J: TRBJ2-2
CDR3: CASSPPRGQDGELFF
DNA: TGTGCCAGCAGCCCACCCCGGGGGCAGGACGGGGAGCTGTTTTTT

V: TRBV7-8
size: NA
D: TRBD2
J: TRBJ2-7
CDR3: CASSLTSGSSYEQYF
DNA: TGTGCCAGCAGCCTTACTAGCGGGAGCTCCTACGAGCAGTACTTC

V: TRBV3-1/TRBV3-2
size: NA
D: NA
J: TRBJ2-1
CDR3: CASSQGVIAPNEQFF
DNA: TGTGCCAGCAGCCAAGGAGTCATAGCTCCCAATGAGCAGTTCTTC

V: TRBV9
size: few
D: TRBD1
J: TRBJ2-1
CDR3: CASSVGGGEQFF
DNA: TGTGCCAGCAGCGTAGGAGGGGGCGAGCAGTTCTTC

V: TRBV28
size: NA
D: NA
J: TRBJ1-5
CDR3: CASSLSGEVRRNQPQHF
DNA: TGTGCCAGCAGTTTATCCGGAGAGGTTAGACGCAATCAGCCCCAGCATTTT

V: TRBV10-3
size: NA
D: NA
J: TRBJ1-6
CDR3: CAISETGRNSPLHF
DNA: TGTGCCATCAGTGAGACAGGAAGGAATTCACCCCTCCACTTT

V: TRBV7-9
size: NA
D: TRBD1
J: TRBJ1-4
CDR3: CASSGTGQGREKLFF
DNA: TGTGCCAGCAGCGGAACGGGACAGGGGCGTGAAAAACTGTTTTTT

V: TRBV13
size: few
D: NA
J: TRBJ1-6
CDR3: CASSLGISGFNSPLHF
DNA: TGTGCCAGCAGCTTAGGTATATCAGGATTCAATTCACCCCTCCACTTT

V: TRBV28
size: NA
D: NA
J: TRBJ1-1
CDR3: CASSLYPGEAFF
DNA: TGTGCCAGCAGTTTATATCCGGGTGAAGCTTTCTTT

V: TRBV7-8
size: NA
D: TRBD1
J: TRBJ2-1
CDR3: CASSLGQGAPNEQFF
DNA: TGTGCCAGCAGCTTGGGACAGGGGGCCCCTAATGAGCAGTTCTTC

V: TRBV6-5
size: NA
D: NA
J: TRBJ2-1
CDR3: CASRAPNGNEQFF
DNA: TGTGCCAGCAGGGCACCCAACGGCAATGAGCAGTTCTTC

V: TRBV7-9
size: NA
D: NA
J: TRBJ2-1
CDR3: CASSYAGTHNYNEQFF
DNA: TGTGCCAGCAGCTACGCCGGGACACACAATTACAATGAGCAGTTCTTC

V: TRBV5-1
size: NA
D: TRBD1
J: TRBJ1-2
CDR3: CASSTGQVNYGYTF
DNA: TGCGCCAGCAGCACCGGACAGGTGAACTATGGCTACACCTTC

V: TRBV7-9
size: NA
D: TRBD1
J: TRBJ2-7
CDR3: CASSIGGRDEQYF
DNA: TGTGCCAGCAGCATAGGGGGCAGAGACGAGCAGTACTTC

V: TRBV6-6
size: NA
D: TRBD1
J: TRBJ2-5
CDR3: CASTGPDRGDETQYF
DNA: TGTGCCAGCACTGGACCGGACAGGGGGGACGAGACCCAGTACTTC

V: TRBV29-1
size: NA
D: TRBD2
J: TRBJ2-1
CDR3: CSVATSINEQFF
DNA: TGCAGCGTTGCGACTAGCATCAATGAGCAGTTCTTC

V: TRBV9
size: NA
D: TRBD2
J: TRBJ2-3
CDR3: CASSPSVEGRAEMIDTQYF
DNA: TGTGCCAGCAGCCCCTCCGTGGAGGGGAGGGCCGAAATGATAGATACGCAGTATTTT

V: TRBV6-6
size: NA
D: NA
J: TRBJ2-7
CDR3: CATHREMGYEQYF
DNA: TGTGCCACCCACCGGGAGATGGGATACGAGCAGTACTTC

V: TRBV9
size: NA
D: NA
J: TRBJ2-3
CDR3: CASSVGGTDTQYF
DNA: TGTGCCAGCAGCGTAGGCGGCACAGATACGCAGTATTTT

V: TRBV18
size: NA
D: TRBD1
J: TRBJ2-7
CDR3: CASSPKTGAYEQYF
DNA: TGTGCCAGCTCACCCAAGACAGGGGCTTACGAGCAGTACTTC

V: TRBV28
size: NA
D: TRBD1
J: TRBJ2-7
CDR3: CASSTPGQGAYEQYF
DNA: TGTGCCAGCTCTACTCCAGGACAGGGGGCCTACGAGCAGTACTTC

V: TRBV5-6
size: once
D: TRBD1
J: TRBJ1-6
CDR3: CASSLRQGVNSPLHF
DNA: TGTGCCAGCAGCTTGCGACAGGGGGTTAATTCACCCCTCCACTTT

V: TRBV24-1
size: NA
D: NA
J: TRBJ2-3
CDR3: CATSGAQWADTQYF
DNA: TGTGCCACCAGCGGAGCCCAATGGGCAGATACGCAGTATTTT

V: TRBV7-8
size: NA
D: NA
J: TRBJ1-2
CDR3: CASSLVGGDEGYTF
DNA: TGTGCCAGCAGCTTAGTTGGCGGGGACGAGGGCTACACCTTC

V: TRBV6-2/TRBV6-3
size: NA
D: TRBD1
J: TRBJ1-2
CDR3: CASSHGQGASGYTF
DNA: TGTGCCAGCAGTCACGGACAGGGGGCGAGCGGCTACACCTTC

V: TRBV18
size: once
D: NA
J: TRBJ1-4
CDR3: CASSPPPVGEKLFF
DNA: TGTGCCAGCTCACCACCGCCGGTCGGTGAAAAACTGTTTTTT

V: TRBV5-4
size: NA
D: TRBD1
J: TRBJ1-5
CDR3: CASSLQGTAQPQHF
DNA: TGTGCCAGCAGTCTACAGGGGACTGCGCAGCCCCAGCATTTT

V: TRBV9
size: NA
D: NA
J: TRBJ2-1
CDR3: CASSQDTSSYNEQFF
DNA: TGTGCCAGCAGCCAGGACACGAGCTCCTACAATGAGCAGTTCTTC

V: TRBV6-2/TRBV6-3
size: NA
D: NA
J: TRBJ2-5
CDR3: CASSAADRSETQYF
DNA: TGTGCCAGCAGTGCAGCCGACAGATCAGAGACCCAGTACTTC

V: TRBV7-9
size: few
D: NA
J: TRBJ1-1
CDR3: CASSLGSGTEAFF
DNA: TGTGCCAGCAGCTTAGGGTCAGGCACTGAAGCTTTCTTT

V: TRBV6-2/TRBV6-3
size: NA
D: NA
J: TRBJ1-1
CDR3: CASSIKGAEDTEAFF
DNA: TGTGCCAGCAGCATAAAGGGCGCGGAGGACACTGAAGCTTTCTTT

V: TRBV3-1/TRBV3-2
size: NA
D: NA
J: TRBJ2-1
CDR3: CASSQLRGNEQFF
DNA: TGTGCCAGCAGCCAACTCCGCGGGAATGAGCAGTTCTTC

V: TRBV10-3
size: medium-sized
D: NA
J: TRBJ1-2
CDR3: CAISESRAYVTPNYGYTF
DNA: TGTGCCATCAGTGAGTCCCGGGCCTACGTAACCCCTAACTATGGCTACACCTTC

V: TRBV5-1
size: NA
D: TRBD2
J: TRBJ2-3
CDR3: CASSRLAGGDTQYF
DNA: TGCGCCAGCAGCAGGTTAGCGGGAGGCGATACGCAGTATTTT

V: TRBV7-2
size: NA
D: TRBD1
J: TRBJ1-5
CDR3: CASSLEDREPQHF
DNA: TGTGCCAGCAGCTTAGAGGACAGGGAGCCCCAGCATTTT